This TCR beta chain was identified during a study of CD8 T cells in ankylosing spondylitis. Study results and caveats: As for the disease-linked clones, they showed a CD8+ phenotype and occurred at relatively low frequencies in peripheral blood. Disease-linked clones reportedly showed significant enrichment in matched ankylosing spondylitis synovial fluid. Earlier studies detected some motif variants in reactive arthritis synovial fluid and blood.

Concerning this clonotype: Its antigen is currently unknown.

Generation of TCR beta libraries employed quantitative 5'-RACE incorporating molecular barcodes. TCRdb processed the 5' RACE reads anew with MiXCR; each CDR3 protein has one entry. The sample holds 200,000 to 300,000 distinct CDR3 sequences; under 8.5% are singletons and the top ten take about 5%. This CDR3 contains 13 residues. V was trimmed by 4 bases and J by 7 bases, leaving 13 bases between them. The chain joins TRBV12-3 or TRBV12-4 to TRBJ1-2; TRBD1 might be the D (5 bases). This clonotype was sampled from a female donor with ankylosing spondylitis or in good health (not recorded which). Input material: blood, either unsorted or a sorted T cell fraction (not recorded which). The CDR3 sequence is CASSSGQVSGYTF. For the CDR3, the DNA is TGTGCCAGCAGTTCGGGGCAGGTTTCTGGCTACACCTTC.